Here is one TCR beta chain with its context. Its cognate antigen is unknown. The data stem from a study of OX40 agonist ivuxolimab in advanced cancers. The wider study: Patients treated during dose escalation were battling hepatocellular carcinoma, melanoma, renal cell or head and neck cancer. Antecedent anti-PD-1, anti-PD-L1 or anti-CTLA-4 therapy was permissible, with about 40% having received some. Points from the study as a whole: Some patients who did not respond also had low normalized T-cell clonal expansion. At 0.1 to 3.0 mg/kg, CD4+ and CD8+ blood T cells expanded clonally by week 6.

Germline lookup yields CDR1 SGHRS and CDR2 YFSETQ. V dropped 5 bases and J dropped 0 bases, with 17 bases sitting between them. This CDR3 is 16 amino acids long. Only in-frame clones appear in the TCRdb table, and some are missing; sequencing was by immunoSEQ multiplex PCR. This sample has some 50,000 clones, with 80% to 85% found just once. This TCR derives from an adult with an advanced solid tumor such as melanoma, head and neck, liver or kidney cancer. This chain uses TRBV5-1 with TRBJ1-1; no clear D gene. The sequences come from CD4+ or CD8+ T cells sorted from blood, collected in a trial of the OX40 agonist ivuxolimab. The CDR3 DNA sequence: TGCGCCAGCAGGGGGAGTAGCGGGATTATGAACACTGAAGCTTTCTTT. It specifies CASRGSSGIMNTEAFF.